What follows are 16 T cell receptor beta chains derived from one specimen sequenced in a study of cytomegalovirus exposure and HLA in healthy donors. Researchers ran the PCR with 60 Vbeta and 13 Jbeta primers. Using immunoSEQ multiplex PCR, the repertoire was profiled, and TCRdb retains in-frame clones only, with some absent. The sample comprises about 99,000 clones, approximately 79% of which are singletons, and roughly 6% rests with the top ten. Sequencing was done on a sample of PBMCs. The receptors come from a man aged 60 to 75 in good health and CMV-seropositive.

The genes are TRBV7-9 and TRBJ1-4; D unclear. The CDR3 is 13 residues long. CDR1 is SEHNR, CDR2 FQNEAQ, per germline (reference sequence). The V gene lost 2 bases and the J gene lost 7 bases, with 8 bases spanning the gap. The CDR3 coding sequence is TGTGCCAGCAGCTTATTGCCGAGTGAAAAACTGTTTTTT. The encoded protein is CASSLLPSEKLFF.

J is TRBJ2-1 and V is TRBV5-1; 7 positions match TRBD1. The CDR3 runs 16 residues. Germline loops: CDR1 SGHRS, CDR2 YFSETQ. V lost 4 bases to trimming and J lost 4 bases; unmatched junction nucleotides: 11. The CDR3 bases are TGCGCCAGCAGCCCCATGAAACAGGGGCTTTACAATGAGCAGTTCTTC. This translates into CASSPMKQGLYNEQFF.

The chain has TRBV19 and TRBJ1-5, with D tentatively TRBD1 (5 bases). Germline loops: CDR1 LNHDA, CDR2 SQIVND (reference sequence). The CDR3 is made up of 14 amino acids. The ends were cut back, 3 bases at V and 1 base at J, with 7 bases in the middle. The CDR3 DNA reads as TGTGCCAGTAGTATCGGACACAGCAATCAGCCCCAGCATTTT. This sequence encodes CASSIGHSNQPQHF.

Only a few counts were recorded for this clone. V is TRBV2 and J is TRBJ2-7; possibly TRBD2 for D (6 bases). The germline CDR1 and CDR2 sequences are SNHLY and FYNNEI. The CDR3 is 14 residues long. V shed 6 bases and J shed 5 bases, with 17 bases lying between them. CDR3 in DNA: TGTGCCAGCAGAGCCCGGGGGAGGACCAACGAGCAGTACTTC. Its translation is CASRARGRTNEQYF.

The CDR3 spells CATLPGTGDGYTF. The CDR3 coding sequence is TGTGCCACGCTCCCGGGGACAGGCGATGGCTACACCTTC. J is TRBJ1-2 and V is TRBV2, with 8 bases that match TRBD1. The length of the CDR3 is 13 residues. The ends lost 10 bases at V and 6 bases at J; junction bases unmatched: 10. The germline CDR1 and CDR2 sequences are SNHLY and FYNNEI.

The chain has TRBV2 and TRBJ2-1, with D possibly matching TRBD1 (5 bases). The germline gives CDR1 SNHLY, CDR2 FYNNEI. CDR3 length: 13 residues. The ends were cut back, 3 bases at V and 8 bases at J, with 11 bases in the middle. The CDR3: CASSEMTVDEQFF. Written as DNA, the CDR3 is TGTGCCAGCAGTGAGATGACAGTCGATGAGCAGTTCTTC.

Concerning this clone: A read error may account for a junction end that differs from germline. The rearrangement uses TRBV11-2 and TRBJ2-3, with TRBD2 identical over 9 bases. The germline gives CDR1 SGHAT, CDR2 FQNNGV. This CDR3 comprises 15 residues. The CDR3 DNA sequence: TGTGCCAGCAGCTTAGTGGGCGGGGGGGAATCCCCCCCATTCTTT. Residues: CASSLVGGGESPPFF.

The chain uses TRBV11-1 and TRBJ2-7; maybe TRBD2 (6 bases). CDR1 is SGHAT, CDR2 FQDESV, per germline (reference sequence). Trimming shortened V by 5 bases and J by 7 bases, and 18 bases separated the two germline ends. The CDR3 contains 14 residues. CDR3 nucleotide sequence: TGTGCCAGCAGCCGGAATCTGGAGGGCGGGGAGCAGTACTTC. This sequence encodes CASSRNLEGGEQYF.

V and J are TRBV7-9 and TRBJ1-2, with 7 bases identical to TRBD1. CDR1 is SEHNR and CDR2 is FQNEAQ in the germline V gene (reference sequence). V shed 5 bases, J shed 4 bases, and the junction held 4 bases outside the gene matches. The CDR3 loop spans 13 amino acids. CDR3 protein: CASSPGGFYGYTF. CDR3 in DNA: TGTGCCAGCAGCCCAGGGGGTTTCTATGGCTACACCTTC.

The gene calls are TRBV10-1 and TRBJ2-5; D is ambiguous. V was trimmed by 3 bases and J by 0 bases, leaving 8 bases between them. CDR3 length equals 14 residues. Germline V CDR1 and CDR2: WNHNN, SYGVQD (reference sequence). For the CDR3, the DNA is TGCGCCAGCAGTGACGTCTCCGACCAAGAGACCCAGTACTTC. Protein: CASSDVSDQETQYF.

The CDR3 bases are TGCAGCGTAAAAGGGGGCAGCTATAGCAATCAGCCCCAGCATTTT. Its translation is CSVKGGSYSNQPQHF. The chain recombines TRBV29-1 with TRBJ1-5; 7 bases line up with TRBD1. V was pared by 6 bases and J by 0 bases, with 8 bases of the junction left unmatched. Per germline, CDR1 SQVTM and CDR2 ANQGSEA. The CDR3 covers 15 residues.

The chain couples TRBV19 to TRBJ1-4; 7 bases are a match to TRBD1. CDR3 length: 16 amino acids. Germline V gene sequence: CDR1 LNHDA, CDR2 SQIVND (reference sequence). The V and J ends lost 5 bases and 3 bases, in that order; junction bases with no gene match: 9. CDR3: CASSSPGTASNEKLFF. CDR3 nucleotides: TGTGCCAGTAGTTCCCCCGGGACAGCTTCTAATGAAAAACTGTTTTTT.

This clone was recorded only once. V is TRBV5-4 and J is TRBJ1-1; possibly TRBD1 for D (6 bases). This CDR3 spans 15 amino acids. Germline V gives CDR1 SGHNT, CDR2 YYREEE (reference sequence). Between the trimmed V and J ends, which lost 0 bases and 3 bases, there was a span of 12 bases. CDR3 sequence (DNA): TGTGCCAGCAGCTTGGCCGGGTCAGGGGACACTGAAGCTTTCTTT. It yields the protein CASSLAGSGDTEAFF.

This clone has a handful of counts. The V call is TRBV6-1, the J call TRBJ1-2, with 7 bases that match TRBD1. The CDR3 covers 13 residues. The V gene end was trimmed by 2 bases and the J gene end by 4 bases; junction bases not matched to a gene: 1. The V gene's germline CDR1 is MNHNS and CDR2 SASEGT. The CDR3 here is CASSERDSYGYTF. The CDR3 region has the DNA TGTGCCAGCAGTGAAAGGGACAGCTATGGCTACACCTTC.

This clone has a handful of counts. This chain joins TRBV10-1 and TRBJ2-1; D might be TRBD1 (5 bases). Trimming pared 2 bases from V and 7 bases from J, leaving 12 bases between. The CDR3 runs to 14 residues. Germline V gives CDR1 WNHNN, CDR2 SYGVQD (reference sequence). The CDR3 reads CASSEKAGCNEQFF. The CDR3 DNA reads as TGCGCCAGCAGTGAGAAGGCAGGGTGTAATGAGCAGTTCTTC.

This clone was detected only a few times. This chain links TRBV4-3 with TRBJ2-7; D perhaps matches TRBD1 (5 bases). V lost 0 bases, J lost 4 bases, and 10 bases lay in between. The germline gives CDR1 LGHNA, CDR2 YSLEER. This CDR3 comprises 14 residues. CDR3 sequence: CASSQEDRRYEQYF. Written as DNA, the CDR3 is TGCGCCAGCAGCCAAGAAGACAGACGTTACGAGCAGTACTTC.